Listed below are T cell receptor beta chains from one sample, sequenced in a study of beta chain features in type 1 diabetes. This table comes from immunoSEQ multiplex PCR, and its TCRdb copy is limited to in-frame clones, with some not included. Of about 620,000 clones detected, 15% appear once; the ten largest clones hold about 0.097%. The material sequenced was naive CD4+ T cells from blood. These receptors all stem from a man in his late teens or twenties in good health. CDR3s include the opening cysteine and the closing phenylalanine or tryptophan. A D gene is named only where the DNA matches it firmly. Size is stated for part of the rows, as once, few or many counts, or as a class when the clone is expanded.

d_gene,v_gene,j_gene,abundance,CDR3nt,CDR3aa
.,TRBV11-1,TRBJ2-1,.,TGTGCCTCGAGGACGATCGGGGGAAATGAGCAGTTCTTC,CASRTIGGNEQFF
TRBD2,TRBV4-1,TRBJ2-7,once,TGCGCCAGCAGCCAAGTTGGCGGGAGATTCGCCGAGCAGTACTTC,CASSQVGGRFAEQYF
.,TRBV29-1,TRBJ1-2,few,TGCAGCGTTGAGGGCGGACGTCAAGTTCGAGGCTACACCTTC,CSVEGGRQVRGYTF
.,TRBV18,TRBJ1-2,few,TGTGCCAGCTCACCTTACTCCTTACAGTCACTCTATGGCTACACCTTC,CASSPYSLQSLYGYTF
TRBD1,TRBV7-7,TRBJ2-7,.,TGTGCTAGCAGCTTAGCCGCTTACCGGGACAGGGTTGAGCAGTACTTC,CASSLAAYRDRVEQYF
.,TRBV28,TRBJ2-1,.,TGTGCCAGCAGTCACCCACTCAGGACACAGTACCCTAATGAGCAGTTCTTC,CASSHPLRTQYPNEQFF
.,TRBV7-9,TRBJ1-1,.,TGTGCCAGCAGCTTTACAGGGAGCATGAACACTGAAGCTTTCTTT,CASSFTGSMNTEAFF
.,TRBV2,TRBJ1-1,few,TGTGCCAGCAGTGAAGCGCCAGGGTCCACTGAAGCTTTCTTT,CASSEAPGSTEAFF
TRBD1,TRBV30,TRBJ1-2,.,TGTGCCTGGAGTGTAACAGGGGATCACGGCTACACCTTC,CAWSVTGDHGYTF
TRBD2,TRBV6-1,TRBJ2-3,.,TGTGCCAGCAGTGAAGCACTGTGGCAGGGAGGGAATACGCAGTATTTT,CASSEALWQGGNTQYF
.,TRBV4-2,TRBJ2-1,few,TGTGCCAGCAGCCAAGGGTCTGGCGGTGAGCAGTTCTTC,CASSQGSGGEQFF
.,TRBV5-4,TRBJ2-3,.,TGTGCCAGCAGCTTGGGCATACAGGCAGATACGCAGTATTTT,CASSLGIQADTQYF
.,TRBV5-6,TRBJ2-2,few,TGTGCCAGCAGCGGAAGGGACCGGGCGACCGGGGAGCTGTTTTTT,CASSGRDRATGELFF
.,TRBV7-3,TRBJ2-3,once,TGTGCCAGCAGCCCCTCTTCTGGCACAGATACGCAGTATTTT,CASSPSSGTDTQYF
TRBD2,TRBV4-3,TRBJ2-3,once,TGCGCCAGCGGAAAAGCGGGACTGACCACAGATACGCAGTATTTT,CASGKAGLTTDTQYF
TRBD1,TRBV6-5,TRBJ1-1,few,TGTGCCAGCAGTTACTTCCCGACAGGGCCCACTGAAGCTTTCTTT,CASSYFPTGPTEAFF
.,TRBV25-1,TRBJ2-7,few,TGTGCCAGCAGTGAATCCGACGGGATCCTCTACGAGCAGTACTTC,CASSESDGILYEQYF
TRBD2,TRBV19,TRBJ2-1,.,TGTGCCAGTAGTATAACCCCGACTAGCGGGAGGGTAAATGAGCAGTTCTTC,CASSITPTSGRVNEQFF
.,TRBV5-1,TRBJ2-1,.,TGCGCCAGCACCCACACGTCCCAATACAATGAGCAGTTCTTC,CASTHTSQYNEQFF
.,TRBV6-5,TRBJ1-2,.,TGTGCCAGCAGCCGAGACAGGTTCTATGGCTACACCTTC,CASSRDRFYGYTF
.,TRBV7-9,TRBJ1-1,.,TGTGCCAGCAGCCTCGGACAACTGAACACTGAAGCTTTCTTT,CASSLGQLNTEAFF
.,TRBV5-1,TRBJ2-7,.,TGCGCCAGCAGCTTGGGAAACAGGGCCTACGAGCAGTACTTC,CASSLGNRAYEQYF
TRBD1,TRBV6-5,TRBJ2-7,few,TGTGCCAGCAGAGCAGGACAGGTATACGAGCAGTACTTC,CASRAGQVYEQYF
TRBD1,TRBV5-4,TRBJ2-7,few,TGTGCCAGCAGCTTTGGGACAGGCGACTACGAGCAGTACTTC,CASSFGTGDYEQYF
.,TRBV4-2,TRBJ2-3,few,TGTGCCAGCAGCCAATGGAACCCTCTGTCTAGCGATACGCAGTATTTT,CASSQWNPLSSDTQYF
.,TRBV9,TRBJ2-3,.,TGTGCCAGCAGCCCAGGGACCTCCAAAATAGATACGCAGTATTTT,CASSPGTSKIDTQYF
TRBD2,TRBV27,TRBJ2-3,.,TGTGCCAGCAGTTTTCGTGGACTAGTTCTCCCAGATACGCAGTATTTT,CASSFRGLVLPDTQYF
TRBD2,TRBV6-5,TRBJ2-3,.,TGTGCCAGCAGTTATGGAGGCGGGAGGGGGACAGATACGCAGTATTTT,CASSYGGGRGTDTQYF
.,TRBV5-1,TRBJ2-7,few,TGCGCCAGCAGCTCTGTATCGGGAAGCAGCGACGAGCAGTACTTC,CASSSVSGSSDEQYF
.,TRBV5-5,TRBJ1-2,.,TGTGCCAGCAGCAAGGACATAGATGGCTACACCTTC,CASSKDIDGYTF
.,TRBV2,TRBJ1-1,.,TGTGCCAGCAGGAACGACGGGACGTCGAACACTGAAGCTTTCTTT,CASRNDGTSNTEAFF
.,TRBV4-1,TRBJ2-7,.,TGCGCCAGCAGCGAAAGCCCCAGGGGCCCTTACGAGCAGTACTTC,CASSESPRGPYEQYF
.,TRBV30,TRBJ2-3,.,TGTGCCCGAAACCGGAAGGGTATGGATGGAGATACGCAGTATTTT,CARNRKGMDGDTQYF
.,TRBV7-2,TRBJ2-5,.,TGTGCCAGCAGCCCCAACAGTGGGGGGCAAGAGACCCAGTACTTC,CASSPNSGGQETQYF
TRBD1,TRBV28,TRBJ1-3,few,TGTGCCAGCAGGACAGGGGTTGGAAACACCATATATTTT,CASRTGVGNTIYF
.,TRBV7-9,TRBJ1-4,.,TGTGCCAGCAGCTTTGCGCCGGGGAGAGCAGAAAAACTGTTTTTT,CASSFAPGRAEKLFF
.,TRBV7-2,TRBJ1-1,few,TGTGCCAGCAGCTCACAGGTAACCACTGAAGCTTTCTTT,CASSSQVTTEAFF
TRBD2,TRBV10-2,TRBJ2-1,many,TGCGCCAGCCGGCGGACTAGTGTGACCAATGAGCAGTTCTTC,CASRRTSVTNEQFF
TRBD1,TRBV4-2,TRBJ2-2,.,TGTGCCAGCAGCCAAGATCGGCAGGGGGCGGACACCGGGGAGCTGTTTTTT,CASSQDRQGADTGELFF
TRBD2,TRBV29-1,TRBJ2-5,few,TGCAGCGTTGCGACTAGCGGGGGCCGCGGTCCAGAGACCCAGTACTTC,CSVATSGGRGPETQYF
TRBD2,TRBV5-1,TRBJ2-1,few,TGCGCCAGCAGCTTCCCGGGACTAGCGGTCTACAATGAGCAGTTCTTC,CASSFPGLAVYNEQFF
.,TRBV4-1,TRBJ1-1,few,TGCGCCAGCAGCCAACTACACCAGACATCCAACACTGAAGCTTTCTTT,CASSQLHQTSNTEAFF
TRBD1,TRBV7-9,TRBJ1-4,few,TGTGCCAGCAGACAGGGGAGGGATAATGAAAAACTGTTTTTT,CASRQGRDNEKLFF
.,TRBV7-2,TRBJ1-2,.,TGTGCGAGCGCAAAGGACAGAAACTATGGCTACACCTTC,CASAKDRNYGYTF
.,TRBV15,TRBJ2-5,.,TGTGCCACCAGCAGGACCCTTGAGGGGCAGGAGACCCAGTACTTC,CATSRTLEGQETQYF
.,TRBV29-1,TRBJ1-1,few,TGCAGCGTTGAAGTTCATGGATTGAACACTGAAGCTTTCTTT,CSVEVHGLNTEAFF
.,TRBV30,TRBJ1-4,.,TGTGCCGGAACCTATTCGGGCTCCAAGAATGAAAAACTGTTTTTT,CAGTYSGSKNEKLFF
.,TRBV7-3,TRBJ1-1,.,TGTGCCAGTAACCCGGGGCCTCAGTCTGAAGCTTTCTTT,CASNPGPQSEAFF
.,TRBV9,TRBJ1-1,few,TGTGCCAGCAGCGTAGTGGGACAGAACACTGAAGCTTTCTTT,CASSVVGQNTEAFF
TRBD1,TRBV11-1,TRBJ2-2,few,TGTGCCAGCAGCTTTCTCAGGGGGCGCGACACCGGGGAGCTGTTTTTT,CASSFLRGRDTGELFF
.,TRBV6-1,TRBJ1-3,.,TGTGCCAGCAGTGAAGCGATAGTCTCTGGAAACACCATATATTTT,CASSEAIVSGNTIYF